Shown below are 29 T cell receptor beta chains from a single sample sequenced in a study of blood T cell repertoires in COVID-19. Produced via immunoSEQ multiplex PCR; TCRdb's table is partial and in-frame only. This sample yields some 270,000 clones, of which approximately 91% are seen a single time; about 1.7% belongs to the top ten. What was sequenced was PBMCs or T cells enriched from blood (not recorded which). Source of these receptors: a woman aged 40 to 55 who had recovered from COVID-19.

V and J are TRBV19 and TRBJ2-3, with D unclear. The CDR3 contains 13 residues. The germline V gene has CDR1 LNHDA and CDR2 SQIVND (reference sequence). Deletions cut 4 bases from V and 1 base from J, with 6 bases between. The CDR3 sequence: CASSTPGTDTQYF. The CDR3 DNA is TGTGCCAGTAGTACGCCAGGCACAGATACGCAGTATTTT.

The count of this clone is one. The CDR3 DNA sequence: TGTGCCAGTATAAAGGACAGGGATCGAGAGACCCAGTACTTC. It specifies CASIKDRDRETQYF. This chain joins TRBV2 and TRBJ2-5; 8 positions agree with TRBD1. CDR3 length equals 14 residues. Looked up from germline, CDR1 is SNHLY and CDR2 is FYNNEI. The V and J ends lost 9 bases and 4 bases, in that order; junction bases with no gene match: 10.

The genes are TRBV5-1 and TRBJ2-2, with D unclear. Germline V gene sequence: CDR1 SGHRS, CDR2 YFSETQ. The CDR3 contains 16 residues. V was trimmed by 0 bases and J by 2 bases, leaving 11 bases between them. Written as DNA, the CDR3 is TGCGCCAGCAGCTTGGAGTTTTCAGAAAACACCGGGGAGCTGTTTTTT. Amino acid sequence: CASSLEFSENTGELFF.

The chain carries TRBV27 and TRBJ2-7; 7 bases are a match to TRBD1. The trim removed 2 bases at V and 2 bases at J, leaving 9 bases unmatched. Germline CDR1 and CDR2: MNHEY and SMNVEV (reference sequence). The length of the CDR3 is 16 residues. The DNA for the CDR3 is TGTGCCAGCAGTTTACAAGCCGGGACAGTCGCCTACGAGCAGTACTTC. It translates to CASSLQAGTVAYEQYF.

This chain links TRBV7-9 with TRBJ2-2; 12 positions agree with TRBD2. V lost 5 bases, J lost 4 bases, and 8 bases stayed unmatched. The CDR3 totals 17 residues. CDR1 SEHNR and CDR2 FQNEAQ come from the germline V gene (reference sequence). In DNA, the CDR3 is TGTGCCAGCAGCCAGCTGCCGGGACTAGCGGGCACCGGGGAGCTGTTTTTT. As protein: CASSQLPGLAGTGELFF.

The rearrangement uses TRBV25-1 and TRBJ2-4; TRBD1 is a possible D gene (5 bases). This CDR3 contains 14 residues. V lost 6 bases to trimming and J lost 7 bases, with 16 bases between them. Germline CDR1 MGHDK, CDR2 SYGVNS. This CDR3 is CASRAQGERNIQYF. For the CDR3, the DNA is TGTGCCAGCAGGGCTCAGGGCGAAAGGAACATTCAGTACTTC.

The CDR3 DNA is TGCGCCAGCAGCCCGGGACTAGCGGGGGATCCAAACATTCAGTACTTC. The encoded protein is CASSPGLAGDPNIQYF. The chain recombines TRBV4-1 with TRBJ2-4; 14 bases map to TRBD2. The junction had 5 bases not matched to a gene; V was cut back by 4 bases and J by 6 bases. Germline CDR1 and CDR2: MGHRA and YSYEKL. This CDR3 is built from 16 residues.

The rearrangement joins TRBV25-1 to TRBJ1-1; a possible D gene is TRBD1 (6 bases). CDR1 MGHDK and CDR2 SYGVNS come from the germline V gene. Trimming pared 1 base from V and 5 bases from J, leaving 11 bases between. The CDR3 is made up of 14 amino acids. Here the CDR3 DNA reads TGTGCCAGCAGTGAATTGGGGGGGCGAACTGAAGCTTTCTTT. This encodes CASSELGGRTEAFF.

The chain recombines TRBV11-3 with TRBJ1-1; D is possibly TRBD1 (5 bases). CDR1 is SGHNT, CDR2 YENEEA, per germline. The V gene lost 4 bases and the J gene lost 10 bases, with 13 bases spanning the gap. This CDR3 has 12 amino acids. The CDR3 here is CASSSPGGGAFF. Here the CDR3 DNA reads TGTGCCAGCAGCTCTCCCGGGGGGGGAGCTTTCTTT.

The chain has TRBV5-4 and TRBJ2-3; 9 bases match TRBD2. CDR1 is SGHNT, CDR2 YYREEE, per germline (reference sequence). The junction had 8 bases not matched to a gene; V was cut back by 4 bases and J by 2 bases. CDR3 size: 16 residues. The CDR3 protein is CASSEKAGGLTDTQYF. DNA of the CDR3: TGTGCCAGCAGCGAAAAAGCGGGAGGTCTCACAGATACGCAGTATTTT.

The DNA for the CDR3 is TGTGCCAGCAGCTTACAGGGAACCACTTCGCCCGAGCAGTACTTC. It specifies CASSLQGTTSPEQYF. The genes are TRBV7-9 and TRBJ2-7, with D tentatively TRBD1 (5 bases). V was clipped by 2 bases and J by 6 bases, with 17 bases between them. The CDR3 covers 15 residues. From germline, CDR1 is SEHNR and CDR2 FQNEAQ (reference sequence).

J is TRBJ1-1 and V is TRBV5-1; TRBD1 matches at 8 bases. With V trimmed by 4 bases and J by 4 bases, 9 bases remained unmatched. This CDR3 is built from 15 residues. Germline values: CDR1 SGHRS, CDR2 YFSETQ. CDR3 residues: CASSPRVTGATEAFF. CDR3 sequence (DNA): TGCGCCAGCAGCCCGCGGGTGACAGGGGCCACTGAAGCTTTCTTT.

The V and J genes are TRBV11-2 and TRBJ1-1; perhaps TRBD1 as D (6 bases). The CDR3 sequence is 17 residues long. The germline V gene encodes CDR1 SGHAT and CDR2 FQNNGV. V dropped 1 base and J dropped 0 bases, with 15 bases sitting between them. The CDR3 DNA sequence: TGTGCCAGCAGCTTAGCTTCTGTAGGGGGAATGAACACTGAAGCTTTCTTT. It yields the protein CASSLASVGGMNTEAFF.

In DNA, the CDR3 is TGTGCCAGCAGCCCCCAGGGTATAATCGATGGCTACACCTTC. Encoded protein: CASSPQGIIDGYTF. This rearrangement joins TRBV7-2 to TRBJ1-2; possibly TRBD1 for D (5 bases). Trimming shortened V by 5 bases and J by 6 bases, and 16 bases separated the two germline ends. CDR1 and CDR2 (germline): SGHTA, FQGNSA. The length of the CDR3 is 14 residues. Full variable domain (remainder filled in from reference TRBV7-2 and TRBJ1-2): GAGVSQSPSNKVTEKGKDVELRCDPISGHTALYWYRQSLGQGLEFLIYFQGNSAPDKSGLPSDRFSAERTGGSVSTLTIQRTQQEDSAVYLCASSPQGIIDGYTFGSGTRLTVV.

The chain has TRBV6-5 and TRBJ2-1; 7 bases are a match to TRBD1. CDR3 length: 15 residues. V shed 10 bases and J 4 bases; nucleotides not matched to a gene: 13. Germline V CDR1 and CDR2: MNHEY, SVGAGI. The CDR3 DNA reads TGTGCCACTAGACTAACAGGGGACCAATACAATGAGCAGTTCTTC. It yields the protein CATRLTGDQYNEQFF.

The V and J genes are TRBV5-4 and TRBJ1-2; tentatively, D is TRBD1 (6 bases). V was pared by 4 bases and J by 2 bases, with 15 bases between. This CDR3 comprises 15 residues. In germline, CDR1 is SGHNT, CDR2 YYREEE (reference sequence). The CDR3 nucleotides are TGTGCCAGCAGCGCCCGGGACAAACACAACTATGGCTACACCTTC. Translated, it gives CASSARDKHNYGYTF. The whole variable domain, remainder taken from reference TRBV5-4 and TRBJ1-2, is ETGVTQSPTHLIKTRGQQVTLRCSSQSGHNTVSWYQQALGQGPQFIFQYYREEENGRGNFPPRFSGLQFPNYSSELNVNALELDDSALYLCASSARDKHNYGYTFGSGTRLTVV.

CDR3 in amino acids: CASSNTGAGYTF. The CDR3 nucleotides are TGTGCCAGCAGCAACACAGGGGCCGGCTACACCTTC. The chain links TRBV9 to TRBJ1-2, with 7 bases that match TRBD1. V shed 4 bases, J shed 8 bases, and the junction held 5 bases outside the gene matches. The length of the CDR3 is 12 residues. CDR1 SGDLS and CDR2 YYNGEE come from the germline V gene.

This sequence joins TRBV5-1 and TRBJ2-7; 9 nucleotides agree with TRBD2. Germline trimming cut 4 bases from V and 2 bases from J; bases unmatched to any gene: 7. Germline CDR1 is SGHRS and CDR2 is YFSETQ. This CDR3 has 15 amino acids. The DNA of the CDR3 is TGCGCCAGCAGCCCCCTAGCGGGAAACCCCTACGAGCAGTACTTC. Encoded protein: CASSPLAGNPYEQYF.

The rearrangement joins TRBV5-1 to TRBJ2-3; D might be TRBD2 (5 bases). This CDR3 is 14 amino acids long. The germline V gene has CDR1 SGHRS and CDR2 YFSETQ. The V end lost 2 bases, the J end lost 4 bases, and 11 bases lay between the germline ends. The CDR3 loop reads CASSFSGSADTQYF. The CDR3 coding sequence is TGCGCCAGCAGCTTTTCGGGATCGGCAGATACGCAGTATTTT. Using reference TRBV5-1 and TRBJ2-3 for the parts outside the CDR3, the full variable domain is KAGVTQTPRYLIKTRGQQVTLSCSPISGHRSVSWYQQTPGQGLQFLFEYFSETQRNKGNFPGRFSGRQFSNSRSEMNVSTLELGDSALYLCASSFSGSADTQYFGPGTRLTVL.

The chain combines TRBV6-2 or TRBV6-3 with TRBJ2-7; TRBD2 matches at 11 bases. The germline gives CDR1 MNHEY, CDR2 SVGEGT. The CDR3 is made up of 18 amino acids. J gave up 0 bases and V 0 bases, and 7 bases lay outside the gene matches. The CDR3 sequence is CASSYSKLAGVNSYEQYF. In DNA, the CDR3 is TGTGCCAGCAGTTACTCGAAACTAGCGGGAGTTAACTCCTACGAGCAGTACTTC.

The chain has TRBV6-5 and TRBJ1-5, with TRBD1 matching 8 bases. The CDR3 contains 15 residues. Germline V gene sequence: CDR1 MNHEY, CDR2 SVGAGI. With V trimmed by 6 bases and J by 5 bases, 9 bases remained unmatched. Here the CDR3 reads CASSPRTGKDQPQHF. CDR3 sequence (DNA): TGTGCCAGCAGCCCACGGACAGGGAAGGATCAGCCCCAGCATTTT.

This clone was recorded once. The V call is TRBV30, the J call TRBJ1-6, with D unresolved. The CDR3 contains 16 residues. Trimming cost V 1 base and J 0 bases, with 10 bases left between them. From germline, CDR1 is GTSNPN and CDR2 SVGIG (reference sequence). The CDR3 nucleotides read TGTGCCTGGAGTGCCCACAGTAGCTCCTATAATTCACCCCTCCACTTT. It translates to CAWSAHSSSYNSPLHF.

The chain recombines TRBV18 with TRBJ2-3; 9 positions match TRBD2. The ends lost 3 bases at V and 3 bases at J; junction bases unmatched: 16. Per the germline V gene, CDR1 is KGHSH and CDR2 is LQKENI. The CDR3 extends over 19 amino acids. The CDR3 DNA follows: TGTGCCAGCTCACCCACTAGGAGCGCTAGCGGGATAGGAACAGATACGCAGTATTTT. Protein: CASSPTRSASGIGTDTQYF.

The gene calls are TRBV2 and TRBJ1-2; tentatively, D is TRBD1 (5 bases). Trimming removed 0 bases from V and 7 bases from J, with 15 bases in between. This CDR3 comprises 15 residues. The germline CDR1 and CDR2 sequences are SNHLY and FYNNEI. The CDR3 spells CASSEAGRGISGYTF. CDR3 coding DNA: TGTGCCAGCAGTGAAGCGGGACGGGGGATAAGTGGCTACACCTTC.

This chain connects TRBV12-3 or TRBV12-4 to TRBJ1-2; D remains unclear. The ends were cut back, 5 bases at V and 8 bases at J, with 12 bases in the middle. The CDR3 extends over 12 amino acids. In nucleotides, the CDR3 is TGTGCCAGCAGTAGGGAGAGTTGGGGCTACACCTTC. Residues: CASSRESWGYTF.

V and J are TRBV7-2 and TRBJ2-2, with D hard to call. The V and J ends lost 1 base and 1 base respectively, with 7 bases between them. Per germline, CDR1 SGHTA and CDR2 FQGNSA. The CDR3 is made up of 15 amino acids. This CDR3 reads CASSLDYLNTGELFF. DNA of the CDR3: TGTGCCAGCAGCTTAGACTACCTGAACACCGGGGAGCTGTTTTTT.

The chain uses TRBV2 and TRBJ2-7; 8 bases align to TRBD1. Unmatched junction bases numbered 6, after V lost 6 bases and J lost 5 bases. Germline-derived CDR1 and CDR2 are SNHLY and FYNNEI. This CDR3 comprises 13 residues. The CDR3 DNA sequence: TGTGCCAGCAGGAGGACAGGGTTCAACGAGCAGTACTTC. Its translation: CASRRTGFNEQYF.

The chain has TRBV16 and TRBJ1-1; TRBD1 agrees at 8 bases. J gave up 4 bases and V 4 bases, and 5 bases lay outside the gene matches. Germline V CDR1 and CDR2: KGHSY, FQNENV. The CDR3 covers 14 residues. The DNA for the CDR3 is TGTGCCAGCAGCCCCCAGGGGGCGGCCACTGAAGCTTTCTTT. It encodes CASSPQGAATEAFF.

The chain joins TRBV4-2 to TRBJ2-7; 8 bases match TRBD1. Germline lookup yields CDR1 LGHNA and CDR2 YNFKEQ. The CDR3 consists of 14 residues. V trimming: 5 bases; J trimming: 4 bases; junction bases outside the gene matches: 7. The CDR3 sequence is CASSEGQGQYEQYF. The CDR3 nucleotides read TGTGCCAGCAGCGAAGGACAGGGTCAATACGAGCAGTACTTC.